The present TCR beta chain was sequenced within a study of T cell responses to AZD1222 COVID-19 vaccine. Regarding the study as a whole: Researchers report vaccine-associated CD4 TCRs spanning spike, with dominance at 160-218 and 743-854.

Regarding this clone: Its target is not known.

The CDR3 is 16 amino acids. V gave up 0 bases and J gave up 0 bases, with 12 bases separating them. Libraries were prepared by immunoSEQ multiplex PCR; TCRdb keeps only in-frame clonotypes and omits some of them. This sample has more than 70,000 clones, with approximately 89% found just once. The receptor was derived from an adult in good health. The V gene is TRBV5-3, the J gene TRBJ1-1, with D uncertain. TRBV5-3 is labeled an ORF, and its function is uncertain. The sequenced sample was peripheral blood, obtained on day 0 of AZD1222 vaccination. In DNA form, the CDR3 reads TGTGCCAGAAGCTTGGTCTCTACCCAAATGAACACTGAAGCTTTCTTT. Translated: CARSLVSTQMNTEAFF.